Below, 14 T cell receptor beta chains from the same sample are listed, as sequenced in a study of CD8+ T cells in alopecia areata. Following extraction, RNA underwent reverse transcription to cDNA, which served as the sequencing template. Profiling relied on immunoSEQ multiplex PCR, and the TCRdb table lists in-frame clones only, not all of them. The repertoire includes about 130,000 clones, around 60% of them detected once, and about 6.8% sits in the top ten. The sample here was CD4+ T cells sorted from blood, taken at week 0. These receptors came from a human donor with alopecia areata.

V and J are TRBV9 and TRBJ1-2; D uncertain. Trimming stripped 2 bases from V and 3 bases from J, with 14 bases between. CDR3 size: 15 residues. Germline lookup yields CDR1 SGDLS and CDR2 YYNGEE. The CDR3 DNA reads TGTGCCAGCAGCGTCGACGGGTTCGGGGACTATGGCTACACCTTC. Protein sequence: CASSVDGFGDYGYTF.

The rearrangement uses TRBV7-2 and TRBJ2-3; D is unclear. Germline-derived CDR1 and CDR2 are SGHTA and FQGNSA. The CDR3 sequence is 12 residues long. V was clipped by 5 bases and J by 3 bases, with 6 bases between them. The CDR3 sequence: CASSPGTDTQYF. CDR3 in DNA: TGTGCCAGCAGCCCTGGAACAGATACGCAGTATTTT.

CDR3 residues: CALQPEGRTNSPLHF. CDR3 sequence (DNA): TGTGCCCTCCAACCGGAGGGAAGAACGAATTCACCCCTCCACTTT. V usage is TRBV30 and J usage is TRBJ1-6; D is undetermined. This CDR3 comprises 15 residues. From germline, CDR1 is GTSNPN and CDR2 SVGIG (reference sequence). V dropped 8 bases and J dropped 7 bases, with 21 bases sitting between them.

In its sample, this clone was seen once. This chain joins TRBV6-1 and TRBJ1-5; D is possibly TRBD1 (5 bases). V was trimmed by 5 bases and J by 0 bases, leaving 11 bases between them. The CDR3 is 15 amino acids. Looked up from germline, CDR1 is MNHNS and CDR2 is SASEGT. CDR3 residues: CASSTGTDSNQPQHF. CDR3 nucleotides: TGTGCCAGCAGTACCGGGACGGATAGCAATCAGCCCCAGCATTTT.

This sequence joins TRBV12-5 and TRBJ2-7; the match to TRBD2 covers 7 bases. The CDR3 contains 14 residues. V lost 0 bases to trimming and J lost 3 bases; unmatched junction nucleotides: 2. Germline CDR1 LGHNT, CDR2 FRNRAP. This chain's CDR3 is CASGLVPGGYEQYF. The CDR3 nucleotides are TGTGCTAGTGGTTTGGTACCGGGGGGCTACGAGCAGTACTTC.

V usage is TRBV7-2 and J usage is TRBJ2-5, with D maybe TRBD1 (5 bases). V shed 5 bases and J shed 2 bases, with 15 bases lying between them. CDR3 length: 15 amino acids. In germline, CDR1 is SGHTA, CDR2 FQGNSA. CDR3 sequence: CASSPQVDRQETQYF. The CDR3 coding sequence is TGTGCCAGCAGCCCTCAGGTCGACAGACAAGAGACCCAGTACTTC.

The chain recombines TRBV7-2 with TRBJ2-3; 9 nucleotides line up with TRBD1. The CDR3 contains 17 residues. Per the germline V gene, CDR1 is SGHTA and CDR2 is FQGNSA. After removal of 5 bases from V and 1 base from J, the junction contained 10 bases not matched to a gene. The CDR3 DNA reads TGTGCCAGCAGCCTAGACGGGACAGGGTATCGCACAGATACGCAGTATTTT. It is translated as CASSLDGTGYRTDTQYF.

CDR3 in DNA: TGTGCCAGCAGTGGGGGACAGCGCGAGCAGTACTTC. Amino acid sequence: CASSGGQREQYF. The J gene is TRBJ2-7, the V gene TRBV2, with TRBD1 matching 7 bases. Per germline, CDR1 SNHLY and CDR2 FYNNEI. The CDR3 covers 12 residues. J was trimmed by 6 bases and V by 4 bases; bases with no gene match: 3.

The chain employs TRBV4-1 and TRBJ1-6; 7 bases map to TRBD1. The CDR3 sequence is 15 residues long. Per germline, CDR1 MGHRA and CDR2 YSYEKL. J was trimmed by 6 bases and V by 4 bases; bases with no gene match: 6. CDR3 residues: CASSPPGTVNSPLHF. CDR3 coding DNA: TGCGCCAGCAGCCCCCCCGGGACAGTTAATTCACCCCTCCACTTT.

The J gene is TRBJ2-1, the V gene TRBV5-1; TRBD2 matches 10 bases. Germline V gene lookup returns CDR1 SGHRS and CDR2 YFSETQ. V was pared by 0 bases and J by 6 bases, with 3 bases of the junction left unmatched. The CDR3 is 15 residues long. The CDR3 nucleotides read TGCGCCAGCAGCTTGGGACTAGCGGGCCTCAATGAGCAGTTCTTC. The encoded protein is CASSLGLAGLNEQFF. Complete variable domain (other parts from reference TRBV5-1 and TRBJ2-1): KAGVTQTPRYLIKTRGQQVTLSCSPISGHRSVSWYQQTPGQGLQFLFEYFSETQRNKGNFPGRFSGRQFSNSRSEMNVSTLELGDSALYLCASSLGLAGLNEQFFGPGTRLTVL.

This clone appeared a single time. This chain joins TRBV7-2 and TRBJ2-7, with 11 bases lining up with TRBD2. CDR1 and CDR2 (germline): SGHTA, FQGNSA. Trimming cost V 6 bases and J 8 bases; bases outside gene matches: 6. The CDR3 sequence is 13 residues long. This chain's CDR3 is CASRPGLAEKQYF. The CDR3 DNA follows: TGTGCCAGCAGGCCGGGACTAGCGGAGAAGCAGTACTTC.

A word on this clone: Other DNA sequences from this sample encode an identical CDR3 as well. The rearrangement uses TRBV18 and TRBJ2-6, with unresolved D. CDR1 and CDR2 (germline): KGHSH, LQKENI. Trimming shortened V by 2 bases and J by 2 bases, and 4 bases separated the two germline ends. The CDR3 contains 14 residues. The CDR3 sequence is CASSPGTGANVLTF. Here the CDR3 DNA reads TGTGCCAGCTCACCAGGGACTGGGGCCAACGTCCTGACTTTC.

CDR3 sequence: CAWSVRDEQYF. Here the CDR3 DNA reads TGTGCCTGGAGTGTACGGGACGAGCAGTACTTC. The genes are TRBV30 and TRBJ2-7; D ambiguous. Germline CDR1 reads GTSNPN; CDR2 reads SVGIG (reference sequence). The V and J ends lost 0 bases and 5 bases respectively, with 5 bases between them. The CDR3 consists of 11 residues.

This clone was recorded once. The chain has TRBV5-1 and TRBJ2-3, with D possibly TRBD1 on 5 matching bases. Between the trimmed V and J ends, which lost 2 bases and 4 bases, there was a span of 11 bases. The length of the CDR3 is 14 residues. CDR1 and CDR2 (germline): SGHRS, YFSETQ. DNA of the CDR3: TGCGCCAGCAGCTTATCAGGGTTCGCAGATACGCAGTATTTT. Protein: CASSLSGFADTQYF. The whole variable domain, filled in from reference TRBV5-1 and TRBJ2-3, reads KAGVTQTPRYLIKTRGQQVTLSCSPISGHRSVSWYQQTPGQGLQFLFEYFSETQRNKGNFPGRFSGRQFSNSRSEMNVSTLELGDSALYLCASSLSGFADTQYFGPGTRLTVL.